This paragraph reports one T cell receptor beta chain. The data are from a study of tumor-infiltrating lymphocytes in oesophageal squamous cell carcinoma. TCRdb fed the PCR reads into MiXCR, producing one record per CDR3 protein. Of around 12,000 distinct CDR3 sequences in the sample, around 55% are singletons; the top ten hold roughly 45%. The CDR3 extends over 17 amino acids. Germline V lookup: CDR1 SGHTA, CDR2 FQGTGA. The chain joins TRBV7-3 to TRBJ2-5; 13 bases match TRBD2. The tail of the sequence fits TRBJ2-1 better, so the J call may be wrong. This clonotype originated in a female donor with esophageal squamous cell carcinoma. The specimen sequenced was esophageal tumor tissue. The CDR3 sequence: CASSLTRLAGGRNEQFF. CDR3 in DNA: TGTGCCAGCAGCTTAACAAGACTAGCGGGAGGTAGGAATGAGCAGTTCTTC.